A single sample is the source of the 26 T cell receptor beta chains below, sequenced in a study of blood T cell repertoires in COVID-19. Sequencing used immunoSEQ multiplex PCR; TCRdb keeps in-frame clones, though not all of them. This table holds 200,000 to 250,000 clones, about nine tenths found once. The sequenced material came from PBMCs or T cells enriched from blood (not recorded which). These receptors were collected from a man aged 18 to 35 with acute COVID-19.

The V and J genes are TRBV6-2 or TRBV6-3 and TRBJ2-3; D unclear. CDR1 is MNHEY and CDR2 is SVGEGT in the germline V gene. The CDR3 covers 14 residues. Trimming stripped 6 bases from V and 0 bases from J, with 10 bases between. The CDR3 loop is CASSPRSSTDTQYF. In DNA form, the CDR3 reads TGTGCCAGCAGCCCCCGGTCTAGCACAGATACGCAGTATTTT.

V is TRBV24-1 and J is TRBJ1-5, with TRBD1 matching over 7 bases. This CDR3 contains 13 residues. Germline V CDR1 and CDR2: KGHDR, SFDVKD. J gave up 8 bases and V 4 bases, and 4 bases lay outside the gene matches. CDR3 in amino acids: CATSDDREEPQHF. The CDR3 bases are TGTGCCACCAGTGACGACAGGGAAGAGCCCCAGCATTTT.

The chain couples TRBV7-3 to TRBJ2-1, with 9 bases lining up with TRBD2. The CDR3 covers 17 residues. The V and J ends lost 0 bases and 6 bases, in that order; junction bases with no gene match: 9. The germline V gene encodes CDR1 SGHTA and CDR2 FQGTGA. The CDR3 protein is CASSLTLPSGTGNEQFF. The CDR3 nucleotides read TGTGCCAGCAGCTTAACCCTCCCTAGCGGGACTGGCAATGAGCAGTTCTTC.

The chain has TRBV28 and TRBJ1-5; D perhaps matches TRBD1 (6 bases). This CDR3 is built from 15 residues. Germline lookup yields CDR1 MDHEN and CDR2 SYDVKM. With 2 bases removed from V and 0 bases from J, the gap between germline ends came to 8 bases. CDR3 loop: CASSLAGVSNQPQHF. The CDR3, as DNA: TGTGCCAGCAGTTTAGCAGGGGTTAGCAATCAGCCCCAGCATTTT.

The table lists this clone with a few counts. This chain links TRBV19 with TRBJ1-1, with 9 bases fitting TRBD1. The CDR3 is 16 amino acids. CDR1 and CDR2 (germline): LNHDA, SQIVND (reference sequence). Trimming removed 3 bases from V and 8 bases from J; junction bases left unmatched: 13. CDR3 bases: TGTGCCAGTAGTATGACCGGGACAGGGACGGGCTTCGAAGCTTTCTTT. Translating gives CASSMTGTGTGFEAFF.

This clone came up a few times. The genes are TRBV14 and TRBJ2-3; D perhaps matches TRBD2 (6 bases). The CDR3 totals 16 residues. Trimming pared 0 bases from V and 5 bases from J, leaving 15 bases between. CDR1 and CDR2 from the germline V gene are SGHDN and FVKESK. The CDR3 region has the DNA TGTGCCAGCAGCCAAGATTGGGATCTGGGGGGAGATACGCAGTATTTT. It translates to CASSQDWDLGGDTQYF.

This clone was picked up a small number of times. This sequence joins TRBV19 and TRBJ1-6, with 11 bases identical to TRBD1. The germline gives CDR1 LNHDA, CDR2 SQIVND (reference sequence). The J segment lost 7 bases and the V segment lost 4 bases, leaving 6 bases of the junction unmatched. CDR3 size: 16 residues. CDR3 bases: TGTGCCAGTAGTAGGCCGGGACAGGGGGTGAATTCACCCCTCCACTTT. It codes for CASSRPGQGVNSPLHF.

This clone was picked up one time. V is TRBV18 and J is TRBJ1-5; no reliable D call. V dropped 4 bases and J dropped 5 bases, with 12 bases sitting between them. Per germline, CDR1 KGHSH and CDR2 LQKENI. The CDR3 totals 14 residues. CDR3 DNA: TGTGCCAGCTCACGGAGTAATGGAGATCAGCCCCAGCATTTT. This codes for CASSRSNGDQPQHF.

This rearrangement joins TRBV7-2 to TRBJ2-5; 14 bases are a match to TRBD2. This CDR3 has 18 amino acids. CDR1 is SGHTA and CDR2 is FQGNSA in the germline V gene. Germline trimming cut 1 base from V and 4 bases from J; bases unmatched to any gene: 8. The CDR3 DNA follows: TGTGCCAGCAGCTTAGTGATGGGACTAGCGGGAGTTGTAGAGACCCAGTACTTC. Protein product: CASSLVMGLAGVVETQYF. The full variable domain, with the rest looked up from reference TRBV7-2 and TRBJ2-5, is GAGVSQSPSNKVTEKGKDVELRCDPISGHTALYWYRQSLGQGLEFLIYFQGNSAPDKSGLPSDRFSAERTGGSVSTLTIQRTQQEDSAVYLCASSLVMGLAGVVETQYFGPGTRLLVL.

This clone was counted only a few times. The chain is built from TRBV21-1 and TRBJ2-5; TRBD2 is the table's D call and was not checked against the DNA. TRBV21-1 is classified as a pseudogene. The CDR3 extends over 18 amino acids. CDR3 loop: CASSPDNWKRRLKETQYF. For the CDR3, the DNA is TGTGCCAGCAGCCCCGATAATTGGAAGCGTCGACTGAAAGAGACCCAGTACTTC.

The V and J genes are TRBV27 and TRBJ2-7, with D unresolved. This CDR3 region has 12 residues. Germline loops: CDR1 MNHEY, CDR2 SMNVEV (reference sequence). With 8 bases removed from V and 6 bases from J, the gap between germline ends came to 14 bases. This chain's CDR3 is CASGQTSGEQYF. CDR3 coding DNA: TGTGCCAGCGGCCAAACCTCGGGCGAGCAGTACTTC.

This clone was recorded only once. This rearrangement joins TRBV13 to TRBJ2-1, with 10 nucleotides matching TRBD1. CDR3 length equals 16 residues. CDR1 and CDR2 from the germline V gene are PRHDT and FYEKMQ (reference sequence). Unmatched junction bases numbered 9, after V lost 2 bases and J lost 8 bases. The CDR3 loop is CASSLRKGTGVDEQFF. CDR3 coding DNA: TGTGCCAGCAGCTTAAGGAAGGGGACAGGGGTCGATGAGCAGTTCTTC.

The V gene is TRBV20-1, the J gene TRBJ2-1, with 7 positions matching TRBD2. The ends lost 3 bases at V and 4 bases at J; junction bases unmatched: 6. Germline values: CDR1 DFQATT, CDR2 SNEGSKA (reference sequence). The CDR3 spans 14 residues. The CDR3 DNA is TGCAGTGCTAGTGAACTAGCGCTGTACAATGAGCAGTTCTTC. It is translated as CSASELALYNEQFF.

The count of this clone is one. The chain joins TRBV28 to TRBJ1-1, with TRBD1 matching over 7 bases. Germline loops: CDR1 MDHEN, CDR2 SYDVKM. The CDR3 spans 14 residues. The ends lost 5 bases at V and 7 bases at J; junction bases unmatched: 10. As DNA, the CDR3 is TGTGCCAGCAGTGGGGGACAGTACGACGGTGAAGCTTTCTTT. It specifies CASSGGQYDGEAFF.

CDR3 coding DNA: TGTGCCAGCAGCTTAGGAACAGGAAAACCGAACAATGAGCAGTTCTTC. This sequence encodes CASSLGTGKPNNEQFF. The chain has TRBV11-2 and TRBJ2-1, with a tentative D call TRBD1 (5 bases). V was trimmed by 1 base and J by 5 bases, leaving 15 bases between them. The CDR3 is 16 residues long. Germline values: CDR1 SGHAT, CDR2 FQNNGV.

The chain employs TRBV19 and TRBJ2-5; 11 bases are shared with TRBD2. Germline CDR1 reads LNHDA; CDR2 reads SQIVND (reference sequence). There are 15 residues in the CDR3. V was clipped by 3 bases and J by 3 bases; unmatched bases: 3. CDR3 nucleotides: TGTGCCAGTAGTATCGGGACTAGCGGAGAAGAGACCCAGTACTTC. Amino acids: CASSIGTSGEETQYF.

As DNA, the CDR3 is TGTGCCAGCAGCAAAGGCGTGGCAGGGGGGTACTACGAGCAGTACTTC. Translating gives CASSKGVAGGYYEQYF. This chain joins TRBV21-1 and TRBJ2-7; the table assigns TRBD1, which was not confirmed against the DNA. TRBV21-1 is marked as a pseudogene. The CDR3 is 16 residues long.

The chain carries TRBV28 and TRBJ1-5; TRBD1 aligns across 9 bases. Germline trimming cut 5 bases from V and 1 base from J; bases unmatched to any gene: 3. The CDR3 covers 15 residues. Germline V gene data show CDR1 as MDHEN and CDR2 as SYDVKM. In DNA form, the CDR3 reads TGTGCCAGCAGTAGGACAGGGGAAAGCAATCAGCCCCAGCATTTT. This translates into CASSRTGESNQPQHF.

This clone was observed a few times. This chain connects TRBV29-1 to TRBJ2-7, with 7 bases that match TRBD2. CDR1 and CDR2 (germline): SQVTM, ANQGSEA. This CDR3 has 15 amino acids. V lost 7 bases, J lost 0 bases, and 12 bases stayed unmatched. The CDR3 reads CSAVTSGKSSYEQYF. DNA for the CDR3: TGCAGCGCCGTCACCAGCGGGAAAAGCTCCTACGAGCAGTACTTC.

The chain carries TRBV28 and TRBJ1-1, with a weak D call TRBD1 (6 bases). Germline V CDR1 and CDR2: MDHEN, SYDVKM. CDR3 length: 14 amino acids. V lost 8 bases, J lost 1 base, and 14 bases lay in between. CDR3 sequence: CASSPGDTNTEAFF. In DNA form, the CDR3 reads TGTGCCAGCTCCCCAGGGGACACGAACACTGAAGCTTTCTTT.

This chain joins TRBV14 and TRBJ1-1, with D perhaps matching TRBD1 (6 bases). V was shortened by 0 bases and J by 0 bases, with 23 bases between the two germline ends. The CDR3 consists of 20 residues. Germline V gene lookup returns CDR1 SGHDN and CDR2 FVKESK. The CDR3 reads CASSQDRYSGGRGMNTEAFF. The CDR3 DNA reads TGTGCCAGCAGCCAAGATAGGTACAGCGGGGGGCGAGGCATGAACACTGAAGCTTTCTTT.

The V and J genes are TRBV27 and TRBJ2-2; 14 positions agree with TRBD2. CDR1 and CDR2 (germline): MNHEY, SMNVEV (reference sequence). This CDR3 is 16 amino acids long. Trimming at V came to 2 bases and at J to 6 bases, leaving 2 bases not matched to a gene. CDR3 sequence (DNA): TGTGCCAGCAGTTTAGGGACTAGCGGGAGCCCCGGGGAGCTGTTTTTT. Encoded protein: CASSLGTSGSPGELFF.

This chain connects TRBV7-9 to TRBJ2-7; TRBD2 might be the D (7 bases). Per germline, CDR1 SEHNR and CDR2 FQNEAQ (reference sequence). Trimming cost V 5 bases and J 4 bases, with 15 bases left between them. The CDR3 totals 14 residues. CDR3 DNA sequence: TGTGCCAGCAGCGGACGGGGGGCCTTTTACGAGCAGTACTTC. Translated: CASSGRGAFYEQYF.

This chain connects TRBV2 to TRBJ2-1, with D perhaps matching TRBD2 (5 bases). The CDR3 sequence is 11 residues long. CDR1 and CDR2 from the germline V gene are SNHLY and FYNNEI. The V end was cut by 7 bases, the J end by 4 bases, with 5 bases between. The CDR3 reads CASTGYNEQFF. DNA of the CDR3: TGTGCCAGCACGGGGTACAATGAGCAGTTCTTC.

In this sample, this clone turned up a few times. This rearrangement joins TRBV28 to TRBJ2-7; 7 nucleotides line up with TRBD2. Germline V CDR1 and CDR2: MDHEN, SYDVKM. The CDR3 covers 15 residues. J gave up 4 bases and V 6 bases, and 12 bases lay outside the gene matches. The CDR3, as DNA: TGTGCCAGCAGCGCCCTTCGGGGAGGGAGTTACGAGCAGTACTTC. It translates to CASSALRGGSYEQYF. The whole variable domain, remainder taken from reference TRBV28 and TRBJ2-7, is DVKVTQSSRYLVKRTGEKVFLECVQDMDHENMFWYRQDPGLGLRLIYFSYDVKMKEKGDIPEGYSVSREKKERFSLILESASTNQTSMYLCASSALRGGSYEQYFGPGTRLTVT.

The CDR3, as DNA: TGTGCCAGCAGTGAAATGGTAATAGCGGGAGGGCCCGGTTACGAGCAGTACTTC. Its translation: CASSEMVIAGGPGYEQYF. This sequence joins TRBV6-1 and TRBJ2-7, with 11 nucleotides matching TRBD2. The germline V gene encodes CDR1 MNHNS and CDR2 SASEGT. This CDR3 contains 18 residues. The junction had 13 bases not matched to a gene; V was cut back by 2 bases and J by 4 bases.